This TCR beta chain is drawn from a study of OX40 agonist ivuxolimab in advanced cancers. Study-wide findings and caveats: CD4+ T cells averaged fewer expanded clones than CD8+ T cells.

The CDR3 has 16 amino acids. As to this clone: Its antigen is as yet unknown.

The method was immunoSEQ multiplex PCR; TCRdb's version includes in-frame clones alone and lacks a portion of them. The sample holds tens of thousands of clones; about 86% are singletons and the top ten take 6.5%. The sample here was CD4+ or CD8+ T cells sorted from blood, taken in a trial of the OX40 agonist ivuxolimab. The TCR was taken from an adult with an advanced solid tumor such as melanoma, head and neck, liver or kidney cancer. The chain employs TRBV21-1 and TRBJ2-7; the D call in the table, TRBD2, was not verified against the DNA. TRBV21-1 is termed a pseudogene. CDR3 residues: CASSRRTSGSGAEQYF. The DNA for the CDR3 is TGTGCCAGCAGCAGAAGGACTAGCGGGAGTGGGGCCGAGCAGTACTTC.